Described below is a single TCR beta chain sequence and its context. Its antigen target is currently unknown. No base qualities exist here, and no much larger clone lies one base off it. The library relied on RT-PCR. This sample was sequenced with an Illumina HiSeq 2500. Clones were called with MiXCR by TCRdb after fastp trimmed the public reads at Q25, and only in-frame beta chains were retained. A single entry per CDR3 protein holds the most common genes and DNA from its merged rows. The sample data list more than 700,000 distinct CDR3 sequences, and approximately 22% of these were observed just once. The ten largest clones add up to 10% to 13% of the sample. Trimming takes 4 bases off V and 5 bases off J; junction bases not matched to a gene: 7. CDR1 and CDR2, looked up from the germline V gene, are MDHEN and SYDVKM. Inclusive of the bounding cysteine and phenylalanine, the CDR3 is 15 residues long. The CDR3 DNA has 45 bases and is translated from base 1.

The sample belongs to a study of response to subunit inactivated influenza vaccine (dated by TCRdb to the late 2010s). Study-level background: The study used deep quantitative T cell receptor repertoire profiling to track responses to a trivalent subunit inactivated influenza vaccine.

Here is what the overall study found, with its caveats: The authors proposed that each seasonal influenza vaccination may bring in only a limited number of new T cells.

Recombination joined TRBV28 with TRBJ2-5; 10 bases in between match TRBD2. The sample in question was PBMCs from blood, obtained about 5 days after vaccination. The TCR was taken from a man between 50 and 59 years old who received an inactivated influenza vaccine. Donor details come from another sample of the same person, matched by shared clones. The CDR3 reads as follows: CASSSLSGRQETQYF. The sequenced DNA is TGTGCCAGCAGTTCCCTTAGCGGGAGGCAGGAGACCCAGTACTTC.